The sequence of this TCR beta chain was determined in a study of shared clonotypes between healthy human individuals. Findings and caveats of the study: Clonotypes shared by all four donors outscored non-shared clonotypes in generation probability. Limitation of the genetic and exposure-history diversity represented came from the few donors.

CDR1 MGHDK and CDR2 SYGVNS come from the germline V gene. V dropped 6 bases and J dropped 1 base, with 7 bases sitting between them. This CDR3 is built from 12 residues. Genomic DNA of every subset was divided equally among multiple immunoSEQ plates. Profiling relied on immunoSEQ multiplex PCR, and the TCRdb table lists in-frame clones only, not all of them. The repertoire holds some 900,000 clones, with less than 85% as singletons. In the case of this clone: Its antigen remains unknown.

The TCR comes from a man aged 18 to 35 in good health. The chain combines TRBV25-1 with TRBJ2-7, with unresolved D. Sequencing was performed on memory CD4+ T cells sorted from blood. Subset described: CD45RA-negative fraction. CDR3 in amino acids: CASRDGSYEQYF. The CDR3 nucleotides read TGTGCCAGCAGGGACGGGTCCTACGAGCAGTACTTC.